The 27 T cell receptor beta chains reported below all come from one sample, sequenced in a study of graft-versus-host responses after intestinal transplantation. Profiled with immunoSEQ multiplex PCR; TCRdb holds only in-frame clones, not every one. The sample contains under 75,000 clones, around 91% of which appear only once. Their antigens are not known. This specimen consisted of unstimulated CD8+ T cells sorted from spleen or lymph node cells, obtained before transplant. The receptors stem from a human donor who was the organ donor for an intestinal transplant.

The chain uses TRBV9 and TRBJ1-5; 7 bases map to TRBD1. This CDR3 region has 15 residues. Trimming cost V 4 bases and J 0 bases; bases outside gene matches: 4. Germline loops: CDR1 SGDLS, CDR2 YYNGEE. The DNA for the CDR3 is TGTGCCAGCAGCATCACAGGGGATAGCAATCAGCCCCAGCATTTT. It yields the protein CASSITGDSNQPQHF.

The rearrangement links TRBV7-4 to TRBJ2-1; D remains unclear. The V end lost 6 bases, the J end lost 10 bases, and 13 bases lay between the germline ends. The CDR3 has 12 amino acids. From germline, CDR1 is SGHVT and CDR2 SQSDAQ. CDR3 protein: CASRTDPREQFF. The CDR3 nucleotides read TGTGCCAGCAGAACCGACCCCAGGGAGCAGTTCTTC.

The rearrangement links TRBV10-1 to TRBJ2-7, with 7 bases matching TRBD1. V trimming: 4 bases; J trimming: 0 bases; junction bases outside the gene matches: 30. The CDR3 is 23 residues long. Per germline, CDR1 WNHNN and CDR2 SYGVQD (reference sequence). CDR3 amino acids: CASSVSRGNVEAPTPCNSYEQYV. Here the CDR3 DNA reads TGCGCCAGCAGTGTCTCCAGGGGGAATGTAGAAGCCCCTACACCGTGCAACTCCTACGAGCAGTACGTC.

The sample holds one count of this clone. The rearrangement links TRBV13 to TRBJ2-3, with 13 bases fitting TRBD2. V trimming: 7 bases; J trimming: 4 bases; junction bases outside the gene matches: 8. Per germline, CDR1 PRHDT and CDR2 FYEKMQ (reference sequence). The CDR3 spans 16 residues. Here the CDR3 DNA reads TGTGCCAGCACCCAAAGGACTAGCGGGGGTGCAGATACGCAGTATTTT. The encoded protein is CASTQRTSGGADTQYF.

The table lists this clone with a count of one. This sequence joins TRBV4-3 and TRBJ2-1; possibly TRBD1 for D (6 bases). The CDR3 runs to 17 residues. Germline loops: CDR1 LGHNA, CDR2 YSLEER. Trimming took off 4 bases at V and 1 base at J, with 17 bases between the two ends. The CDR3 here is CASSPDRLRWSYNEQFF. The CDR3 nucleotides are TGCGCCAGCAGCCCGGACAGACTACGCTGGTCCTACAATGAGCAGTTCTTC.

J is TRBJ2-2 and V is TRBV30; 8 nucleotides align to TRBD2. With V trimmed by 2 bases and J by 3 bases, 17 bases remained unmatched. CDR1 and CDR2 from the germline V gene are GTSNPN and SVGIG (reference sequence). CDR3 size: 19 residues. CDR3 sequence reads: CAWSRLAQGRELYTGELFF. The CDR3 nucleotides read TGTGCCTGGAGTAGACTAGCGCAGGGCCGTGAACTCTACACCGGGGAGCTGTTTTTT.

The chain carries TRBV6-1 and TRBJ2-5; tentative D call: TRBD1 (6 bases). CDR3 length: 15 residues. Germline loops: CDR1 MNHNS, CDR2 SASEGT. With 3 bases removed from V and 5 bases from J, the gap between germline ends came to 16 bases. In DNA, the CDR3 is TGTGCCAGCAGTGATGATAACAGGGTGGGGGAGACCCAGTACTTC. Protein: CASSDDNRVGETQYF.

This clone was seen a single time. The chain carries TRBV15 and TRBJ1-1, with no clear D. The germline CDR1 and CDR2 sequences are LNHNV and YYDKDF (reference sequence). Trimming removed 3 bases from V and 0 bases from J, with 11 bases in between. CDR3 length equals 15 residues. The CDR3 DNA reads TGTGCCACCAGCAGTGACGGGATCCTGAACACTGAAGCTTTCTTT. As protein: CATSSDGILNTEAFF.

The V gene is TRBV9, the J gene TRBJ1-1; D is uncertain. The length of the CDR3 is 16 residues. Trimming removed 0 bases at V and 1 base at J, with 13 bases between. Germline V CDR1 and CDR2: SGDLS, YYNGEE. DNA of the CDR3: TGTGCCAGCAGCGTAGAATCAGTGGGGAGGAACACTGAAGCTTTCTTT. This translates into CASSVESVGRNTEAFF.

This chain joins TRBV5-6 and TRBJ1-2; D not certain. This CDR3 contains 13 residues. The V end was cut by 0 bases, the J end by 7 bases, with 10 bases between. Per germline, CDR1 SGHDT and CDR2 YYEEEE. The CDR3 DNA follows: TGTGCCAGCAGCTTGGAAGCCGGCGGTGGCTACACCTTC. Protein product: CASSLEAGGGYTF.

The rearrangement uses TRBV15 and TRBJ1-5; 7 bases align to TRBD1. V lost 5 bases and J lost 5; bases outside the gene matches: 12. Germline assignment: CDR1 LNHNV and CDR2 YYDKDF (reference sequence). The CDR3 is 16 residues long. CDR3 sequence reads: CATSSAHRGRDQPQHF. The CDR3 coding sequence is TGTGCCACCAGCTCCGCTCACAGGGGTCGGGATCAGCCCCAGCATTTT.

The rearrangement joins TRBV7-9 to TRBJ2-7, with 7 bases matching TRBD1. This CDR3 has 15 residues. Germline lookup yields CDR1 SEHNR and CDR2 FQNEAQ (reference sequence). The V segment lost 8 bases and the J segment 1 base; nucleotides outside the gene matches: 11. The CDR3 nucleotides read TGTGCCAGCGGAAACGAGACAGGGTATTCCTACGAGCAGTACGTC. Protein product: CASGNETGYSYEQYV.

This rearrangement joins TRBV2 to TRBJ1-1, with TRBD1 matching 9 bases. J lost 5 bases, V lost 9 bases, and 19 bases had no gene match. CDR3 length equals 17 residues. The germline CDR1 and CDR2 sequences are SNHLY and FYNNEI. The CDR3 spells CASVAGTGTLIGTEAFF. As DNA, the CDR3 is TGTGCCAGTGTGGCCGGGACAGGGACGCTTATTGGTACTGAAGCTTTCTTT. Complete variable domain (other parts from reference TRBV2 and TRBJ1-1): EPEVTQTPSHQVTQMGQEVILRCVPISNHLYFYWYRQILGQKVEFLVSFYNNEISEKSEIFDDQFSVERPDGSNFTLKIRSTKLEDSAMYFCASVAGTGTLIGTEAFFGQGTRLTVV.

This clone came up once. The genes are TRBV6-5 and TRBJ2-2; 10 bases align to TRBD1. The CDR3 is 15 residues long. J lost 4 bases, V lost 2 bases, and 1 base had no gene match. The V gene's germline CDR1 is MNHEY and CDR2 SVGAGI. This CDR3 reads CASSYRDRGTGELFF. CDR3 bases: TGTGCCAGCAGTTACCGGGACAGGGGCACCGGGGAGCTGTTTTTT.

The rearrangement uses TRBV30 and TRBJ1-2; D unclear. V was trimmed by 1 base and J by 8 bases, leaving 8 bases between them. The germline CDR1 and CDR2 sequences are GTSNPN and SVGIG (reference sequence). The CDR3 totals 11 residues. The DNA of the CDR3 is TGTGCCTGGAGTGCCGGTCAAGGCTACACCTTC. Translated: CAWSAGQGYTF. The whole variable domain, filled in from reference TRBV30 and TRBJ1-2, reads SQTIHQWPATLVQPVGSPLSLECTVEGTSNPNLYWYRQAAGRGLQLLFYSVGIGQISSEVPQNLSASRPQDRQFILSSKKLLLSDSGFYLCAWSAGQGYTFGSGTRLTVV.

This clone was seen a handful of times. The chain combines TRBV13 with TRBJ2-7, with D tentatively TRBD2 (6 bases). The germline CDR1 and CDR2 sequences are PRHDT and FYEKMQ (reference sequence). The CDR3 loop spans 12 amino acids. The V and J ends lost 1 base and 12 bases respectively, with 13 bases between them. As DNA, the CDR3 is TGTGCCAGCAGCTTAGCCCGGGGGTCGTGGTACGTC. It codes for CASSLARGSWYV.

The J gene is TRBJ2-3, the V gene TRBV2; the match to TRBD2 covers 8 bases. V shed 3 bases, J shed 6 bases, and the junction held 8 bases outside the gene matches. The germline gives CDR1 SNHLY, CDR2 FYNNEI. The CDR3 runs 15 residues. The CDR3 is CASSDPAGASDTQYF. The CDR3 region has the DNA TGTGCCAGCAGTGACCCAGCGGGGGCCTCCGATACGCAGTATTTT.

The gene calls are TRBV2 and TRBJ2-3; TRBD2 matches 11 bases. The CDR3 spans 16 residues. Germline CDR1 is SNHLY and CDR2 is FYNNEI. Unmatched junction bases numbered 6, after V lost 5 bases and J lost 2 bases. The CDR3 region is CASSSLAGELTDTQYF. In DNA, the CDR3 is TGTGCCAGCAGTTCACTAGCGGGGGAACTCACAGATACGCAGTATTTT. Looking up the rest from reference TRBV2 and TRBJ2-3 gives the full variable domain: EPEVTQTPSHQVTQMGQEVILRCVPISNHLYFYWYRQILGQKVEFLVSFYNNEISEKSEIFDDQFSVERPDGSNFTLKIRSTKLEDSAMYFCASSSLAGELTDTQYFGPGTRLTVL.

The genes are TRBV6-1 and TRBJ1-2; D unclear. CDR3 size: 13 residues. From germline, CDR1 is MNHNS and CDR2 SASEGT. Trimming cost V 1 base and J 4 bases, with 7 bases left between them. The CDR3 sequence: CASSEGHLYGYTF. The CDR3 DNA reads TGTGCCAGCAGTGAAGGACACCTCTATGGCTACACCTTC.

The genes are TRBV6-5 and TRBJ1-2; D gene ambiguous. The CDR3 extends over 15 amino acids. The germline CDR1 and CDR2 sequences are MNHEY and SVGAGI. Trimming removed 0 bases at V and 3 bases at J, with 11 bases between. The CDR3 region is CASSYSPGSDYGYTF. The CDR3 region has the DNA TGTGCCAGCAGTTACTCACCGGGGTCGGACTATGGCTACACCTTC.

This sequence joins TRBV27 and TRBJ2-1, with TRBD1 as a possible D gene (6 bases). The CDR3 is 15 residues long. V was trimmed by 5 bases and J by 5 bases, leaving 16 bases between them. Germline assignment: CDR1 MNHEY and CDR2 SMNVEV (reference sequence). CDR3 in DNA: TGTGCCAGCAGTGTTATCCCGGGACAAAACAATGAGCAGTTCTTC. It is translated as CASSVIPGQNNEQFF.

The chain uses TRBV7-9 and TRBJ2-2; 10 bases match TRBD1. Trimming took 1 base from V and 1 from J; bases not matched to a gene: 0. Germline V gives CDR1 SEHNR, CDR2 FQNEAQ (reference sequence). This CDR3 contains 16 residues. The CDR3 DNA sequence: TGTGCCAGCAGCTTAGGGACAGGGGGGAACACCGGGGAGCTGTTTTTT. Amino acid sequence: CASSLGTGGNTGELFF. Full variable domain (remainder filled in from reference TRBV7-9 and TRBJ2-2): DTGVSQNPRHKITKRGQNVTFRCDPISEHNRLYWYRQTLGQGPEFLTYFQNEAQLEKSRLLSDRFSAERPKGSFSTLEIQRTEQGDSAMYLCASSLGTGGNTGELFFGEGSRLTVL.

CDR3 bases: TGTGCCAGTTTGAGAGGCACTGAAGCTTTCTTT. Translated: CASLRGTEAFF. V usage is TRBV19 and J usage is TRBJ1-1; no definite D call. The length of the CDR3 is 11 residues. CDR1 LNHDA and CDR2 SQIVND come from the germline V gene (reference sequence). V was cut by 8 bases and J by 4 bases, with 8 bases left in between.

CDR3 coding DNA: TGTGCCAGCTCCTCAAGGGGAGGACACATGAACACTGAAGCTTTCTTT. Its protein is CASSSRGGHMNTEAFF. The chain combines TRBV14 with TRBJ1-1, with D possibly being TRBD1 (5 bases). The CDR3 covers 16 residues. V lost 8 bases and J lost 0, with 19 bases in between. Germline CDR1 reads SGHDN; CDR2 reads FVKESK.

The genes are TRBV27 and TRBJ2-7; D is possibly TRBD1 (5 bases). This CDR3 is 14 amino acids long. Trimming cost V 2 bases and J 5 bases, with 13 bases left between them. Germline assignment: CDR1 MNHEY and CDR2 SMNVEV (reference sequence). For the CDR3, the DNA is TGTGCCAGCAGTTTAAGTCAGGGCGCCGACGAGCAGTACGTC. Encoded protein: CASSLSQGADEQYV.

This clone was observed a handful of times. The chain links TRBV4-2 to TRBJ1-1; D gene unclear. Germline lookup yields CDR1 LGHNA and CDR2 YNFKEQ. The length of the CDR3 is 15 residues. V was clipped by 0 bases and J by 1 base, with 9 bases between them. CDR3 nucleotides: TGTGCCAGCAGCCAAGATCTTGCCGGGAACACTGAAGCTTTCTTT. Its translation: CASSQDLAGNTEAFF.

This clone was detected only once. The chain carries TRBV10-3 and TRBJ1-1; 10 bases align to TRBD1. CDR3 length: 12 residues. After removal of 8 bases from V and 6 bases from J, the junction contained 3 bases not matched to a gene. Germline assignment: CDR1 ENHRY and CDR2 SYGVKD. DNA for the CDR3: TGTGCCATCGGACAGGGGGTAGCTGAAGCTTTCTTT. Its protein product is CAIGQGVAEAFF.